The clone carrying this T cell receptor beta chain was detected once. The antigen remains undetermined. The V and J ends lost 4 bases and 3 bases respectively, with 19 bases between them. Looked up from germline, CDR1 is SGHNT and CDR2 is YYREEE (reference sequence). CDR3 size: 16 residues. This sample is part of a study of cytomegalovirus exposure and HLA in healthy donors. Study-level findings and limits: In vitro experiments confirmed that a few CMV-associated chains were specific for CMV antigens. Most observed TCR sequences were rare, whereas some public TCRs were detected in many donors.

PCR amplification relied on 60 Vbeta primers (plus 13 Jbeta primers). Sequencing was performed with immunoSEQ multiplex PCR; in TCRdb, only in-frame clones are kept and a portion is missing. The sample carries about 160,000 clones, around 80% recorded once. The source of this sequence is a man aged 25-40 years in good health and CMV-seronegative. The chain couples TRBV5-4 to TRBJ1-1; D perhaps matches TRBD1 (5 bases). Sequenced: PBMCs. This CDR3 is CASSGVGGRGYTEAFF. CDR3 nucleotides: TGTGCCAGCAGCGGGGTGGGGGGAAGGGGTTACACTGAAGCTTTCTTT.